The 18 T cell receptor beta chains reported below all come from one sample, sequenced in a study of identical twins. One entry per CDR3 protein, called by TCRdb with MiXCR from the 5' RACE reads. This sample has 1,800,000 or so distinct CDR3 sequences, with less than 40% found just once. Material: cord blood. All receptors come from a newborn girl in good health.

Remarks on this clonotype: A much larger clone is a single base away; this may be a read error. The rearrangement joins TRBV28 to TRBJ2-1, with TRBD1 identical over 8 bases. This CDR3 contains 13 residues. J lost 8 bases, V lost 6 bases, and 6 bases had no gene match. Germline V gene lookup returns CDR1 MDHEN and CDR2 SYDVKM. CDR3 DNA sequence: TGTGCCAGCAGACGGGACAGGAACGATGAGCAGTTCTTC. Translated: CASRRDRNDEQFF.

This chain joins TRBV11-2 and TRBJ2-1; D is unresolved. CDR1 SGHAT and CDR2 FQNNGV come from the germline V gene. V gave up 5 bases and J gave up 7 bases, with 18 bases separating them. The CDR3 length is 15 residues. The CDR3 here is CASSPNNGPPNEQFF. CDR3 DNA: TGTGCCAGCAGCCCCAATAACGGGCCGCCGAATGAGCAGTTCTTC. Variable domain in full (rest from reference TRBV11-2 and TRBJ2-1): EAGVAQSPRYKIIEKRQSVAFWCNPISGHATLYWYQQILGQGPKLLIQFQNNGVVDDSQLPKDRFSAERLKGVDSTLKIQPAKLEDSAVYLCASSPNNGPPNEQFFGPGTRLTVL.

The chain employs TRBV27 and TRBJ2-1; tentatively, D is TRBD1 (5 bases). Germline CDR1 MNHEY, CDR2 SMNVEV (reference sequence). The CDR3 has 12 residues. V lost 8 bases, J lost 10 bases, and 15 bases lay in between. CDR3 nucleotides: TGTGCCAGCTCACAGGCGGCTAGGGAGCAGTTCTTC. This codes for CASSQAAREQFF.

In DNA form, the CDR3 reads TGCGCCAGCAGCCAAGCCGTCGCAGGGAATGGCTACACCTTC. Residues: CASSQAVAGNGYTF. V is TRBV4-1 and J is TRBJ1-2; D is perhaps TRBD1 (5 bases). CDR3 length: 14 amino acids. V gave up 1 base and J gave up 6 bases, with 12 bases separating them. CDR1 and CDR2 from the germline V gene are MGHRA and YSYEKL.

The CDR3 loop is CASSQVASGSTDTQYF. The CDR3 coding sequence is TGTGCCAGCAGCCAAGTGGCTAGCGGGAGCACAGATACGCAGTATTTT. The chain couples TRBV4-2 to TRBJ2-3; 8 bases map to TRBD2. This CDR3 is 16 amino acids long. Per the germline V gene, CDR1 is LGHNA and CDR2 is YNFKEQ. With 1 base clipped from V and 0 bases from J, the junction kept 3 bases outside the gene matches.

CDR3 loop: CASSLVWDRVPYGYTF. CDR3 in DNA: TGTGCCAGCAGCTTAGTTTGGGACAGGGTCCCCTATGGCTACACCTTC. The chain links TRBV7-9 to TRBJ1-2; TRBD1 aligns across 9 bases. Germline loops: CDR1 SEHNR, CDR2 FQNEAQ (reference sequence). CDR3 length: 16 amino acids. The ends lost 1 base at V and 4 bases at J; junction bases unmatched: 7.

Only a few counts were recorded for this clonotype. V gene TRBV12-3 or TRBV12-4 combines with J gene TRBJ2-7; D possibly corresponds to TRBD2 (5 bases). The CDR3 is 15 residues long. V lost 3 bases, J lost 1 base, and 13 bases lay in between. CDR3 residues: CASSLGSVLSYEQYF. CDR3 nucleotide sequence: TGTGCCAGCAGTTTGGGTAGCGTGTTGTCCTACGAGCAGTACTTC.

The J gene is TRBJ2-5, the V gene TRBV4-1, with D possibly being TRBD1 or TRBD2 (5 bases each). Per germline, CDR1 MGHRA and CDR2 YSYEKL. V was pared by 0 bases and J by 3 bases, with 11 bases between. The CDR3 runs to 15 residues. The CDR3 DNA is TGCGCCAGCAGCCAAGATGGAATGGGGGAAGAGACCCAGTACTTC. This sequence encodes CASSQDGMGEETQYF.

The genes are TRBV7-9 and TRBJ2-1; 8 bases map to TRBD2. Trimming removed 3 bases from V and 4 bases from J; junction bases left unmatched: 8. Germline V gives CDR1 SEHNR, CDR2 FQNEAQ (reference sequence). This CDR3 comprises 16 residues. The chain's CDR3 is CASSFALAGLYNEQFF. The CDR3 bases are TGTGCCAGCAGCTTTGCGCTAGCGGGCCTTTACAATGAGCAGTTCTTC.

This sequence joins TRBV25-1 and TRBJ1-5; unclear D gene. CDR3 length: 13 residues. The V end lost 2 bases, the J end lost 5 bases, and 7 bases lay between the germline ends. CDR1 is MGHDK and CDR2 is SYGVNS in the germline V gene. CDR3 in amino acids: CASSEDLYQPQHF. The CDR3, as DNA: TGTGCCAGCAGTGAAGACTTATATCAGCCCCAGCATTTT.

The V and J genes are TRBV6-5 and TRBJ2-1, with 10 bases identical to TRBD1. Germline CDR1 is MNHEY and CDR2 is SVGAGI. The CDR3 has 16 residues. V gave up 2 bases and J gave up 2 bases; unmatched junction bases: 3. The CDR3 sequence: CASSYGDRGAYNEQFF. CDR3 in DNA: TGTGCCAGCAGTTACGGGGACAGGGGAGCCTACAATGAGCAGTTCTTC.

The J gene is TRBJ2-7, the V gene TRBV20-1; the D gene is possibly TRBD1 (5 bases). The CDR3 totals 14 residues. Trimming removed 3 bases at V and 2 bases at J, with 14 bases between. The germline V gene has CDR1 DFQATT and CDR2 SNEGSKA (reference sequence). Here the CDR3 DNA reads TGCAGTGCTAGTGGGGAAGGGGCCACCTACGAGCAGTACTTC. Translating gives CSASGEGATYEQYF.

This clonotype was seen a handful of times. The genes are TRBV20-1 and TRBJ1-1; a possible D gene is TRBD1 (5 bases). V was clipped by 0 bases and J by 5 bases, with 13 bases between them. The CDR3 is 14 amino acids. Germline V gene lookup returns CDR1 DFQATT and CDR2 SNEGSKA (reference sequence). The CDR3 spells CSARDGGRWTEAFF. The DNA of the CDR3 is TGCAGTGCTAGAGATGGGGGACGGTGGACTGAAGCTTTCTTT.

V gene TRBV21-1 combines with J gene TRBJ2-1. Near its end, the DNA agrees better with TRBJ2-7, so the J call may be wrong. TRBV21-1 is reported as a pseudogene. There are 11 residues in the CDR3. CDR3 nucleotides: TGTGCCGGTCGGGGTTACAATGAGCAGTACTTC. Amino acid sequence: CAGRGYNEQYF.

The chain carries TRBV7-6 and TRBJ2-3; 10 nucleotides match TRBD1. The CDR3 totals 16 residues. From germline, CDR1 is SGHVS and CDR2 FNYEAQ. The V gene end was trimmed by 5 bases and the J gene end by 0 bases; junction bases not matched to a gene: 5. As DNA, the CDR3 is TGTGCCAGCAGCCTCTGGACAGGGGGTAGCACAGATACGCAGTATTTT. Translation: CASSLWTGGSTDTQYF. The complete variable domain, with remaining parts taken from reference TRBV7-6 and TRBJ2-3, reads GAGVSQSPRYKVTKRGQDVALRCDPISGHVSLYWYRQALGQGPEFLTYFNYEAQQDKSGLPNDRFSAERPEGSISTLTIQRTEQRDSAMYRCASSLWTGGSTDTQYFGPGTRLTVL.

This clonotype has just a few counts. This chain links TRBV29-1 with TRBJ2-1; 7 bases match TRBD2. Germline assignment: CDR1 SQVTM and CDR2 ANQGSEA. V shed 5 bases and J 2 bases; nucleotides not matched to a gene: 6. The CDR3 runs to 14 residues. CDR3 nucleotide sequence: TGCAGCGTTAGACTAGCCGGGACCTACAATGAGCAGTTCTTC. Protein product: CSVRLAGTYNEQFF.

The table lists this clonotype with a count of one. The rearrangement uses TRBV10-3 and TRBJ1-5; 9 bases are shared with TRBD1. V shed 0 bases, J shed 5 bases, and the junction held 2 bases outside the gene matches. The CDR3 runs to 15 residues. Germline CDR1 reads ENHRY; CDR2 reads SYGVKD. The CDR3 protein is CAISESRTGDQPQHF. DNA of the CDR3: TGTGCCATCAGTGAGTCGAGGACAGGGGATCAGCCCCAGCATTTT.

Only a few counts were recorded for this clonotype. This chain links TRBV12-3 or TRBV12-4 with TRBJ2-1; either TRBD1 or TRBD2 may fit D (6 bases each). The length of the CDR3 is 12 residues. Trimming stripped 5 bases from V and 12 bases from J, with 14 bases between. Written as DNA, the CDR3 is TGTGCCAGCAGTGCGCCGGGGGCGCCGCAGTTCTTC. Translating gives CASSAPGAPQFF.